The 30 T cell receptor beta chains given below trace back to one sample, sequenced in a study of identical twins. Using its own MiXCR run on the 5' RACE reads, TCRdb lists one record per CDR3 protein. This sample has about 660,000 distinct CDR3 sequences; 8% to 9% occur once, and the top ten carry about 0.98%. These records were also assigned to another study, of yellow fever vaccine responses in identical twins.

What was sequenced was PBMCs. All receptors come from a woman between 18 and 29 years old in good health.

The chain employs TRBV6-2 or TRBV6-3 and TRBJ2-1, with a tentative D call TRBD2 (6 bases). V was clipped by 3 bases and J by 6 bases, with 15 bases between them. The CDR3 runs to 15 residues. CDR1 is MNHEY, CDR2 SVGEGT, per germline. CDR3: CASSYAGGPFNEQFF. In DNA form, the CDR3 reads TGTGCCAGCAGTTATGCCGGGGGACCTTTCAATGAGCAGTTCTTC.

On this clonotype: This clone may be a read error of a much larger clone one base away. The CDR3 spells CASSLRPAEETQYF. The CDR3, as DNA: TGTGCCAGCAGTTTGCGGCCAGCGGAAGAGACCCAGTACTTC. The V and J genes are TRBV12-3 or TRBV12-4 and TRBJ2-5; tentative D call: TRBD2 (5 bases). Trimming took 3 bases from V and 3 from J, leaving 11 bases between them. The CDR3 is 14 amino acids.

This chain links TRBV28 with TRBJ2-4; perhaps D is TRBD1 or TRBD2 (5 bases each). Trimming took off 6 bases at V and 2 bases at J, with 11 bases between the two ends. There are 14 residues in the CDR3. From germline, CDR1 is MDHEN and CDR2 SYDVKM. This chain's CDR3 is CASRARGTKNIQYF. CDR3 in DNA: TGTGCCAGCAGAGCCCGGGGCACCAAAAACATTCAGTACTTC.

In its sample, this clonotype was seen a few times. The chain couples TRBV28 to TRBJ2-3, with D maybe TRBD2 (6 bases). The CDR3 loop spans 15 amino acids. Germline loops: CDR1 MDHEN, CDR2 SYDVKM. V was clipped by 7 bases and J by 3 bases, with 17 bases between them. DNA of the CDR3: TGTGCCAGCACCCCTCGCCGGGGGAGAACAGATACGCAGTATTTT. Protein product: CASTPRRGRTDTQYF.

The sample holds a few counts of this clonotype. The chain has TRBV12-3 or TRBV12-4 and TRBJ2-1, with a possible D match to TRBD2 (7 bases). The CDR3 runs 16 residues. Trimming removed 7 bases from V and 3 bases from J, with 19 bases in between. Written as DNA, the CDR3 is TGTGCCAGCACTAAAAGGGGGACTACTGTCTACAATGAGCAGTTCTTC. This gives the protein CASTKRGTTVYNEQFF.

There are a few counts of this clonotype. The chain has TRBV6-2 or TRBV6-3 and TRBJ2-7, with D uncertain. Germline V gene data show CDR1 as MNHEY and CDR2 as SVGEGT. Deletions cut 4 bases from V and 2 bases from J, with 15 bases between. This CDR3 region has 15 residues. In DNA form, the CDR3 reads TGTGCCAGCAGTTCGCAAAGATCCCGTACCTACGAGCAGTACTTC. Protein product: CASSSQRSRTYEQYF.

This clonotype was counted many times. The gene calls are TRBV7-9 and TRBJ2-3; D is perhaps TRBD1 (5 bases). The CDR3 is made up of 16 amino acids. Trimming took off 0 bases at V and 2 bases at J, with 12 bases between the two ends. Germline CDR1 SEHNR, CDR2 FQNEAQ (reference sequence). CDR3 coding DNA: TGTGCCAGCAGCTTAGCGGAGACAGCCGACACAGATACGCAGTATTTT. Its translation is CASSLAETADTDTQYF.

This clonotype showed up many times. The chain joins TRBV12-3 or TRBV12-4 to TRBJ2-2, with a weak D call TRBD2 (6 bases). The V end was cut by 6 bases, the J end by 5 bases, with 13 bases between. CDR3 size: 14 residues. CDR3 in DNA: TGTGCCAGCAGGACGGGGGTCGGAACCGGGGAGCTGTTTTTT. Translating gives CASRTGVGTGELFF.

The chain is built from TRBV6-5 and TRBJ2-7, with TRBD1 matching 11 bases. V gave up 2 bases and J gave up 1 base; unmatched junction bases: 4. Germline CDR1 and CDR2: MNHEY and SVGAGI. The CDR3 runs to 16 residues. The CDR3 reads CASSYDGTGGSYEQYF. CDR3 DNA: TGTGCCAGCAGTTACGACGGGACAGGGGGTTCCTACGAGCAGTACTTC.

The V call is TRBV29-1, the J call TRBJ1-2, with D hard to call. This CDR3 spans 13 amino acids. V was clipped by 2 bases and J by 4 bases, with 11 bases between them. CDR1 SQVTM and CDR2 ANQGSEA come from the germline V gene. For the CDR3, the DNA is TGCAGCGTTGAAAGGAATCGGGGCTATGGCTACACCTTC. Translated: CSVERNRGYGYTF.

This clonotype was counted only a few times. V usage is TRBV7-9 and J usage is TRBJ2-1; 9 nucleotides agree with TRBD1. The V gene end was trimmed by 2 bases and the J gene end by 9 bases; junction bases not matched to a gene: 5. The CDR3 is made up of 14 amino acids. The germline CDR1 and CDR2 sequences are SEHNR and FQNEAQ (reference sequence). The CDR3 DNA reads TGTGCCAGCAGCTTAAACAGGGGGCGGGTTGAGCAGTTCTTC. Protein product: CASSLNRGRVEQFF. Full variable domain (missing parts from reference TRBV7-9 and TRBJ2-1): DTGVSQNPRHKITKRGQNVTFRCDPISEHNRLYWYRQTLGQGPEFLTYFQNEAQLEKSRLLSDRFSAERPKGSFSTLEIQRTEQGDSAMYLCASSLNRGRVEQFFGPGTRLTVL.

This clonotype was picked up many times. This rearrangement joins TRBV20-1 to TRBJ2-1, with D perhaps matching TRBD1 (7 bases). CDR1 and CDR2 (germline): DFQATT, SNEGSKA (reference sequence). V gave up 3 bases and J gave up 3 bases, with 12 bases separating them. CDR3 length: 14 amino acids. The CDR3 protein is CSARSGGNYNEQFF. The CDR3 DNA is TGCAGTGCTAGGTCAGGGGGGAACTACAATGAGCAGTTCTTC.

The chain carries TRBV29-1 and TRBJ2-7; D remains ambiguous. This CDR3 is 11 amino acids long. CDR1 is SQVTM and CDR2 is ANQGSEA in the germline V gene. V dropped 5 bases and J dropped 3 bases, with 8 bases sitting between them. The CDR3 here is CSVFEDYEQYF. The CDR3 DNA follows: TGCAGCGTTTTTGAAGACTACGAGCAGTACTTC.

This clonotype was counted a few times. CDR3 coding DNA: TGTGCCAGCAGTTCCCCAGGACTAGCGGGGGTGTCCTACGAGCAGTACTTC. Translation gives CASSSPGLAGVSYEQYF. V is TRBV2 and J is TRBJ2-7, with TRBD2 matching over 13 bases. The CDR3 extends over 17 amino acids. Losses at the gene ends were 5 bases for V and 1 base for J; bases not matched to a gene: 8. Germline-derived CDR1 and CDR2 are SNHLY and FYNNEI.

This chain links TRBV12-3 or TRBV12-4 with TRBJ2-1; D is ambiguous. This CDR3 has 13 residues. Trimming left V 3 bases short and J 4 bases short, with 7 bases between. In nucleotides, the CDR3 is TGTGCCAGCAGTTTTGAGCATTACAATGAGCAGTTCTTC. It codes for CASSFEHYNEQFF.

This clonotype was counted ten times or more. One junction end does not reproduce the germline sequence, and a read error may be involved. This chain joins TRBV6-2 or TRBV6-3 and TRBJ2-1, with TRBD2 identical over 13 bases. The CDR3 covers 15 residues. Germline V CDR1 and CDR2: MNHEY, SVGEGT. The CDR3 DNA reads TGCGCCAGCAGCAGGGGACTAGCGGGAAACAATGAGCAGTTCTTC. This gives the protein CASSRGLAGNNEQFF.

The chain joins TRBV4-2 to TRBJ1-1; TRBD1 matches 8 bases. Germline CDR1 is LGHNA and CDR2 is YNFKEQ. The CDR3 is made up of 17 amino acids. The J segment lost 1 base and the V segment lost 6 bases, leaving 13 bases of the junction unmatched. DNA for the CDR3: TGTGCCAGCAGATCAATGGACAGGGCAGTCGGGAACACTGAAGCTTTCTTT. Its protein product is CASRSMDRAVGNTEAFF.

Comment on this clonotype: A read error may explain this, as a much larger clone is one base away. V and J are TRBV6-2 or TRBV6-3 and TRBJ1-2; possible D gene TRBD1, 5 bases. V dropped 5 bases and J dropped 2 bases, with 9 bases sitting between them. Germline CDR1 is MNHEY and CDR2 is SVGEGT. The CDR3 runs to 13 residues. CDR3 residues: CASSQTENYGYTF. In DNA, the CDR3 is TGTGCCAGCAGTCAGACAGAGAACTATGGCTACACCTTC.

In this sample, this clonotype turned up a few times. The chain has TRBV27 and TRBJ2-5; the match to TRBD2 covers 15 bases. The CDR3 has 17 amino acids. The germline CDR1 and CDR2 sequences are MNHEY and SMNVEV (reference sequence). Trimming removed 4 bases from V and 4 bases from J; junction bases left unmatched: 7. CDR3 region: CASSSRTSGRAGETQYF. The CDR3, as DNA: TGTGCCAGCAGTTCGCGGACTAGCGGGAGGGCCGGAGAGACCCAGTACTTC.

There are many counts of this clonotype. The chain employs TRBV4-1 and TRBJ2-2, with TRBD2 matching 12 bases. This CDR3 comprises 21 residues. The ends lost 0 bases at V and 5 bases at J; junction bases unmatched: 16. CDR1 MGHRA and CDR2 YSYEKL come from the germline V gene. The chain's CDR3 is CASSQDHTLTSGSGGTGELFF. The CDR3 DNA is TGCGCCAGCAGCCAAGACCATACATTGACTAGCGGGAGTGGTGGAACCGGGGAGCTGTTTTTT.

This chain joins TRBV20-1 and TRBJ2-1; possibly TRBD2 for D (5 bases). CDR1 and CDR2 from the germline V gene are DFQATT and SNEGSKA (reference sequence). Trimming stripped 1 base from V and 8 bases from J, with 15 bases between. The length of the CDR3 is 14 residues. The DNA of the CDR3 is TGCAGTGCTAGAGGCGGTCGGGGAAGGGATGAGCAGTTCTTC. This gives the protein CSARGGRGRDEQFF.

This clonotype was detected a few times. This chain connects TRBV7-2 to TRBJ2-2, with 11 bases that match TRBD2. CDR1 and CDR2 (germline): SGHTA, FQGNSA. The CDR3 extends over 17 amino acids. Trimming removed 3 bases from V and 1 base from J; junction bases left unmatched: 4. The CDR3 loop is CASSFSLAGGNTGELFF. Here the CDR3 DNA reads TGTGCCAGCAGCTTTTCCCTAGCGGGGGGGAACACCGGGGAGCTGTTTTTT.

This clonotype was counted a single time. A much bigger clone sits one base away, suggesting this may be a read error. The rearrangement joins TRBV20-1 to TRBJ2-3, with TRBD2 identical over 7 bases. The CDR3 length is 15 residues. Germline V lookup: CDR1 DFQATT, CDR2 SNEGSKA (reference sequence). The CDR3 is CSASPAGSITDMQYF. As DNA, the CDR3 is TGCAGTGCTAGCCCAGCGGGATCTATCACAGATATGCAGTATTTT.

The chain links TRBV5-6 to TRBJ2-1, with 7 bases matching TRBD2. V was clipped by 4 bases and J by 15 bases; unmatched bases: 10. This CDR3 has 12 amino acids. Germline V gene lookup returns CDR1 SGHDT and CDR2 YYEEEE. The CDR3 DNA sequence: TGTGCCAGCAGCGAAACCCGGGACTACTGGTTCTTC. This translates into CASSETRDYWFF. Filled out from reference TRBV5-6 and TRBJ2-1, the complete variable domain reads DAGVTQSPTHLIKTRGQQVTLRCSPKSGHDTVSWYQQALGQGPQFIFQYYEEEERQRGNFPDRFSGHQFPNYSSELNVNALLLGDSALYLCASSETRDYWFFGPGTRLTVL.

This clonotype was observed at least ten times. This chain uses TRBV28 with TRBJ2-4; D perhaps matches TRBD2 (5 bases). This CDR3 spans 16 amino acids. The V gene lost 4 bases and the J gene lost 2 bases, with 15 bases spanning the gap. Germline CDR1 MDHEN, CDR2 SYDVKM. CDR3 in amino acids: CASSSSSRGTKNIQYF. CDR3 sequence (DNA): TGTGCCAGCAGTTCCTCCTCCCGGGGAACCAAAAACATTCAGTACTTC.

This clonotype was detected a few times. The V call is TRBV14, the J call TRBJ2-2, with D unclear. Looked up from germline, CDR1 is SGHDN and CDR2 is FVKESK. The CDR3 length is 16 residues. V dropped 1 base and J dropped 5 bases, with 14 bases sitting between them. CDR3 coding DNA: TGTGCCAGCAGCCAAGGGTGGGGTCAAGGAACCGGGGAGCTGTTTTTT. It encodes CASSQGWGQGTGELFF. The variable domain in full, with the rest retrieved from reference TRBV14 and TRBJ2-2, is EAGVTQFPSHSVIEKGQTVTLRCDPISGHDNLYWYRRVMGKEIKFLLHFVKESKQDESGMPNNRFLAERTGGTYSTLKVQPAELEDSGVYFCASSQGWGQGTGELFFGEGSRLTVL.

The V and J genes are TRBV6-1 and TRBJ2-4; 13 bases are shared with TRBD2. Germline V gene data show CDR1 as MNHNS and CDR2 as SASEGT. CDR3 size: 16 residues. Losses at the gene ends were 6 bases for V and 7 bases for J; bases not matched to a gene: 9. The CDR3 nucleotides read TGTGCCAGCAGCCAACTAGCGGGAGGGGCGATCAACATTCAGTACTTC. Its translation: CASSQLAGGAINIQYF.

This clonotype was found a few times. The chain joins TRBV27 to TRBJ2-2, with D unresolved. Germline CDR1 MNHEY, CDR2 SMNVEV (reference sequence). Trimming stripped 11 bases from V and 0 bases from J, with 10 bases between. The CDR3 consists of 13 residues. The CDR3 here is CAAHGPNTGELFF. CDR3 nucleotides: TGTGCCGCCCATGGACCGAACACCGGGGAGCTGTTTTTT.

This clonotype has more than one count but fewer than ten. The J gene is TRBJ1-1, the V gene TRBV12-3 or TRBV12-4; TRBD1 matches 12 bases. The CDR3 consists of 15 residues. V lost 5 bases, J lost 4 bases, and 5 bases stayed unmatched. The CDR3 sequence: CASSGGQGAITEAFF. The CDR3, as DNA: TGTGCCAGCAGTGGGGGACAGGGGGCTATCACTGAAGCTTTCTTT.

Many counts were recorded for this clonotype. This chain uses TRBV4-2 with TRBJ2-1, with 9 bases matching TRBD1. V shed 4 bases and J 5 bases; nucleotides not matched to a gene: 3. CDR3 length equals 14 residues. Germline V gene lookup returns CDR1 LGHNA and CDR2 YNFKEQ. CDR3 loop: CASSRDRVNNEQFF. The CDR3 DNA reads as TGTGCCAGCAGCCGGGACAGGGTAAACAATGAGCAGTTCTTC.